This TCR beta chain was sequenced during a study of blood T cell repertoires in COVID-19. Background on the study: COVID-19 samples, acute and convalescent, were from the United States, Italy and Spain. Nucleic acid was either cDNA or gDNA, and it came from T cells, B-cell-depleted T cells, or PBMCs.

The trim removed 3 bases at V and 5 bases at J, leaving 5 bases unmatched. Germline CDR1 SGHNT, CDR2 YYREEE (reference sequence). There are 14 residues in the CDR3. Data came from immunoSEQ multiplex PCR; TCRdb stores just in-frame clones and leaves some out. This sample has around 41,000 clones, with around four fifths found just once. The TCR sequence derives from a woman over 75 with active or convalescent COVID-19. The V and J genes are TRBV5-4 and TRBJ2-1; 7 bases fit TRBD2. The sample comprised peripheral blood. The CDR3 DNA is TGTGCCAGCAGCTATGGGGACTACCACAATGAGCAGTTCTTC. Amino acids: CASSYGDYHNEQFF.